A selection of T cell receptor beta chains follows, all from one sample in a study of naive and memory T cell subsets. TCRdb fed the UMI-ligation and nested PCR reads into MiXCR, producing one record per CDR3 protein. The data show 130,000 to 150,000 distinct CDR3 sequences, over 15% seen once. Sequencing was carried out using naive CD4+ T cells from blood. These receptor sequences come from a human donor in good health. Each CDR3 is given with its conserved first and last residue. D genes are given only for firm matches. Only part of the rows carry a size: once, few, many, or a class if the clone is expanded.

D,size,V,J,DNA,CDR3
-,few,TRBV7-9,TRBJ2-3,TGTGCCAGCAGCCCGATGGGGTGGAGACCCACGAGCACAGATACGCAGTATTTT,CASSPMGWRPTSTDTQYF
-,-,TRBV12-3/TRBV12-4,TRBJ2-6,TGTGCCAGCAGCGGCGGGGCCAACGTCCTGACTTTC,CASSGGANVLTF
-,-,TRBV29-1,TRBJ2-3,TGCAGCGCCGGGACGGTCCGTGGAGATACGCAGTATTTT,CSAGTVRGDTQYF
TRBD2,-,TRBV6-2/TRBV6-3,TRBJ2-4,TGTGCCAGCCTTCTGGCGGGAGTTCCCGGGGACATTCAGTACTTC,CASLLAGVPGDIQYF
-,-,TRBV6-6,TRBJ1-5,TGTGCCAGCAGTTACGGGAGGGGGTTCAATCAGCCCCAGCATTTT,CASSYGRGFNQPQHF
TRBD1,-,TRBV24-1,TRBJ1-5,TGTGCCACCAGTGATCCGGGACAGGGAGCGGGCAATCAGCCCCAGCATTTT,CATSDPGQGAGNQPQHF
TRBD2,-,TRBV20-1,TRBJ2-7,TGCAGTGCTCTTTCCCTAGCGGGAGACGAGCAGTACTTC,CSALSLAGDEQYF
-,-,TRBV29-1,TRBJ2-2,TGCAGCGTTTCCGGGTCACGGGACGCCGGGGAGCTGTTTTTT,CSVSGSRDAGELFF
-,many,TRBV5-1,TRBJ2-1,TGCGCCAGCAGCGCCGGAGGACCGGGTATTGACAATGAGCAGTTCTTC,CASSAGGPGIDNEQFF
-,few,TRBV5-4,TRBJ2-7,TGTGCCAGCAGCTTGCCCGCCTCCTACGAGCAGTACTTC,CASSLPASYEQYF
-,-,TRBV2,TRBJ2-7,TGTGCCAGCAGGGAGGGAACGGGAAGCTACGAGCAGTACTTC,CASREGTGSYEQYF
-,many,TRBV2,TRBJ2-2,TGTGCCAGCAGTGATGGTCCCGGGGAGCTGTTTTTT,CASSDGPGELFF
TRBD2,few,TRBV4-1,TRBJ2-1,TGCGCCAGCAGCCAACGGACTAGCGGCGACAATGAGCAGTTCTTC,CASSQRTSGDNEQFF
-,once,TRBV20-1,TRBJ1-1,TGCAGTGCTAGAGTGAAGGAGACGCGAGGGGACACTGAAGCTTTCTTT,CSARVKETRGDTEAFF
-,-,TRBV7-2,TRBJ2-7,TGTGCCAGCAGCTTATCGGAGGCAGGGTCCAGAACCTACGAGCAGTACTTC,CASSLSEAGSRTYEQYF
-,few,TRBV2,TRBJ2-7,TGTGCCAGCAGTGAAGGCGCCTACGAGCAGTACTTC,CASSEGAYEQYF
TRBD1,many,TRBV10-3,TRBJ2-5,TGTGCCATCAGTGGCCGGGACAGGGGTATTGAAGAGACCCAGTACTTC,CAISGRDRGIEETQYF
TRBD2,-,TRBV20-1,TRBJ2-3,TGCAGTGCTAGAGTAGTACTAGCGCTCGGTACGCAGTATTTT,CSARVVLALGTQYF
-,few,TRBV5-4,TRBJ1-6,TGTGCCAGCAGCTGGAAACAGGGAGGAAGTAATTCACCCCTCCACTTT,CASSWKQGGSNSPLHF
-,many,TRBV4-1,TRBJ2-1,TGCGCCAGCAGCCAAGAAGAGGCAAGCGTGCAGTTCTTC,CASSQEEASVQFF